Detailed here is one T cell receptor beta chain. Antigen specificity is unknown. Every patient was affected by relapse after autologous stem cell transplantation, while exposure to brentuximab vedotin was not uniform. The data are from a study of PD-1 blockade in classical Hodgkin lymphoma. TCRdb keeps only in-frame clones here, not all; method: immunoSEQ multiplex PCR. Counted here are 90,000 or so clones, 80% to 95% occurring once; the ten biggest clones make up about 2.6%. V dropped 2 bases and J dropped 2 bases, with 13 bases sitting between them. Germline V gene data show CDR1 as SGHDT and CDR2 as YYEEEE. The CDR3 has 15 residues. Study-wide results and limits: A reduction in baseline TCR diversity was reportedly seen in newly diagnosed patients relative to healthy donors.

The sample here was peripheral blood mononuclear cells (PBMCs), taken before the second cycle of nivolumab. The chain has TRBV5-6 and TRBJ2-5; D assignment may be TRBD1 or TRBD2 (5 bases each). The receptor's source is a human donor with classical Hodgkin lymphoma. The CDR3 is CASSFPGPAQETQYF. The CDR3 nucleotides are TGTGCCAGCAGCTTCCCGGGACCGGCACAAGAGACCCAGTACTTC.